These T cell receptor beta chains were read from a single sample in a study of blood T cell repertoires in COVID-19. Libraries were prepared by immunoSEQ multiplex PCR; TCRdb keeps only in-frame clonotypes and omits some of them. The sample shows over 250,000 clones, about 89% of them seen only once. Sequencing used peripheral blood. The origin of the receptors is a woman in her fifties or sixties with acute or convalescent COVID-19. The CDR3 runs from the conserved cysteine through the conserved F or W. A D gene is named only where the DNA matches it firmly. Part of the rows lack a size; the others show once, few, many or a class for expanded clones.

V gene: TRBV29-1; J gene: TRBJ2-4; D gene: TRBD2; clone size: .; CDR3 DNA: TGCAGCGCAACCATGGGGCTAGCGGTCAAAAACATTCAGTACTTC; CDR3 protein: CSATMGLAVKNIQYF
V gene: TRBV9; J gene: TRBJ1-5; D gene: .; clone size: .; CDR3 DNA: TGTGCCAGCAGCGTAGAGGCAGGGATGAATCAGCCCCAGCATTTT; CDR3 protein: CASSVEAGMNQPQHF
V gene: TRBV3-1/TRBV3-2; J gene: TRBJ2-3; D gene: TRBD2; clone size: .; CDR3 DNA: TGTGCCAGCAGCCACCTCTCAGGGCGGGAGAGGAAGTATTTT; CDR3 protein: CASSHLSGRERKYF
V gene: TRBV5-5; J gene: TRBJ1-6; D gene: .; clone size: .; CDR3 DNA: TGTGCCAGCAGCGAGTGGACTGGAAATTCACCCCTCCACTTT; CDR3 protein: CASSEWTGNSPLHF
V gene: TRBV4-1; J gene: TRBJ1-2; D gene: .; clone size: few; CDR3 DNA: TGCGCCAGCAGCCAAGTGGGAGGGGGATATGGCTACACCTTC; CDR3 protein: CASSQVGGGYGYTF
V gene: TRBV7-2; J gene: TRBJ1-3; D gene: .; clone size: once; CDR3 DNA: TGTGCCAGCAGCTCCTCCCCGACAGGTTCTGGAAACACCATATATTTT; CDR3 protein: CASSSSPTGSGNTIYF
V gene: TRBV2; J gene: TRBJ1-5; D gene: .; clone size: .; CDR3 DNA: TGTGCCACACAGGGAGGGCAGAACAATCAGCCCCAGCATTTT; CDR3 protein: CATQGGQNNQPQHF
V gene: TRBV5-3; J gene: TRBJ1-4; D gene: .; clone size: .; CDR3 DNA: TGTGCCAGAAGCTGCGGACAGACGGCTAATGAAAAACTGTTTTTT; CDR3 protein: CARSCGQTANEKLFF
V gene: TRBV6-5; J gene: TRBJ1-2; D gene: .; clone size: .; CDR3 DNA: TGTGCCAGCAGTTTCTCAAGGACATCATGGCAAGTTGGCTACACCTTC; CDR3 protein: CASSFSRTSWQVGYTF
V gene: TRBV4-2; J gene: TRBJ2-3; D gene: TRBD2; clone size: .; CDR3 DNA: TGTGCCAGCAGCCCGGAGCGGGGGGGTTGGAGCACAGATACGCAGTATTTT; CDR3 protein: CASSPERGGWSTDTQYF
V gene: TRBV27; J gene: TRBJ2-5; D gene: TRBD2; clone size: .; CDR3 DNA: TGTGCCAGCAGTTCTGAGACTAGCGGTACTCTAGAGACCCAGTACTTC; CDR3 protein: CASSSETSGTLETQYF
V gene: TRBV28; J gene: TRBJ2-7; D gene: TRBD1; clone size: once; CDR3 DNA: TGTGCCAGCAGTTCGGTTTGGACAGGAGTGGCCTACGAGCAGTACTTC; CDR3 protein: CASSSVWTGVAYEQYF
V gene: TRBV7-3; J gene: TRBJ2-1; D gene: .; clone size: .; CDR3 DNA: TGTGCCAGCAGCTTAAAGGGGCAGGGTTCCTACAATGAGCAGTTCTTC; CDR3 protein: CASSLKGQGSYNEQFF
V gene: TRBV7-2; J gene: TRBJ2-3; D gene: .; clone size: .; CDR3 DNA: TGTGCCAGCAGCTGGGGTTCGGAGGCAGATACGCAGTATTTT; CDR3 protein: CASSWGSEADTQYF
V gene: TRBV28; J gene: TRBJ2-7; D gene: .; clone size: .; CDR3 DNA: TGTGCCAGCCCCCCCAGGGGCGACGAACGGGGCTCCTACGAGCAGTACTTC; CDR3 protein: CASPPRGDERGSYEQYF
V gene: TRBV7-9; J gene: TRBJ1-5; D gene: TRBD1; clone size: .; CDR3 DNA: TGTGCCAGCAGCAGCTACAGGGGGGAAGGCAATCAGCCCCAGCATTTT; CDR3 protein: CASSSYRGEGNQPQHF
V gene: TRBV7-2; J gene: TRBJ1-1; D gene: .; clone size: .; CDR3 DNA: TGTGCCAGCAGCCCCCACTGGGCAGGCCTTCAGAACACTGAAGCTTTCTTT; CDR3 protein: CASSPHWAGLQNTEAFF
V gene: TRBV19; J gene: TRBJ1-4; D gene: .; clone size: .; CDR3 DNA: TGTGCCAGCAACAGGGTTGGTGAAAAACTGTTTTTT; CDR3 protein: CASNRVGEKLFF
V gene: TRBV27; J gene: TRBJ1-5; D gene: .; clone size: .; CDR3 DNA: TGTGCCAGCAGTCCCCAGAATATCGGCAATCAGCCCCAGCATTTT; CDR3 protein: CASSPQNIGNQPQHF
V gene: TRBV2; J gene: TRBJ2-1; D gene: TRBD1; clone size: .; CDR3 DNA: TGTGCCAGCAGACCCTGGGACAGGGGCCACAATGAGCAGTTCTTC; CDR3 protein: CASRPWDRGHNEQFF
V gene: TRBV19; J gene: TRBJ2-2; D gene: .; clone size: .; CDR3 DNA: TGTGCCAGTAGTTCGATAGGCGGCGGGGAGCTGTTTTTT; CDR3 protein: CASSSIGGGELFF
V gene: TRBV7-2; J gene: TRBJ1-2; D gene: .; clone size: once; CDR3 DNA: TGTGCCAGCAGCTTAGGGGACTGGGCTAACTATGGCTACACCTTC; CDR3 protein: CASSLGDWANYGYTF
V gene: TRBV5-1; J gene: TRBJ2-5; D gene: .; clone size: .; CDR3 DNA: TGCGCCAGCAGCTTAGGGGACTTTCAAGAGACCCAGTACTTC; CDR3 protein: CASSLGDFQETQYF
V gene: TRBV6-5; J gene: TRBJ2-3; D gene: TRBD2; clone size: .; CDR3 DNA: TGTGCCAGCAAGGGAGGGCTTACCACAGATACGCAGTATTTT; CDR3 protein: CASKGGLTTDTQYF
V gene: TRBV7-9; J gene: TRBJ1-6; D gene: .; clone size: once; CDR3 DNA: TGTGCCAGCAGCTTCGGGGGGCAGGATTCACCCCTCCACTTT; CDR3 protein: CASSFGGQDSPLHF
V gene: TRBV18; J gene: TRBJ2-7; D gene: .; clone size: .; CDR3 DNA: TGTGCCAGCTCACCGGGGCGGACGTACTACGAGCAGTACTTC; CDR3 protein: CASSPGRTYYEQYF
V gene: TRBV11-2; J gene: TRBJ1-5; D gene: .; clone size: .; CDR3 DNA: TGTGCCAGCAGCTGGGACCGGGACTCGGCTCCGCATTTT; CDR3 protein: CASSWDRDSAPHF
V gene: TRBV18; J gene: TRBJ1-6; D gene: .; clone size: .; CDR3 DNA: TGTGCCAGCTCACCACCGACCCAGGGTCAAAATTCACCCCTCCACTTT; CDR3 protein: CASSPPTQGQNSPLHF
V gene: TRBV5-1; J gene: TRBJ1-6; D gene: TRBD1; clone size: .; CDR3 DNA: TGCGCCAGCAGCTGGGGACAGGGAGGAATTCGGTCACCCCTCCACTTT; CDR3 protein: CASSWGQGGIRSPLHF
V gene: TRBV9; J gene: TRBJ1-2; D gene: TRBD1; clone size: .; CDR3 DNA: TGTGCCAGCAGCGAACAGGGGGCGCTGGGTTATGGCTACACCTTC; CDR3 protein: CASSEQGALGYGYTF
V gene: TRBV27; J gene: TRBJ1-5; D gene: TRBD1; clone size: once; CDR3 DNA: TGTGCCAGCAGTCCCTATTCGATCGGCCGGGCATACAGGGGTAGCAATCAGCCCCAGCATTTT; CDR3 protein: CASSPYSIGRAYRGSNQPQHF
V gene: TRBV11-3; J gene: TRBJ2-3; D gene: TRBD1; clone size: .; CDR3 DNA: TGTGCCAGCAGCTCCTCCGGGACAGGGGACACAGATACGCAGTATTTT; CDR3 protein: CASSSSGTGDTDTQYF
V gene: TRBV10-3; J gene: TRBJ2-1; D gene: .; clone size: .; CDR3 DNA: TGTGCCATCAGTCCATCGACTAGTTCCAATGAGCAGTTCTTC; CDR3 protein: CAISPSTSSNEQFF